This TCR beta chain was captured in a study of shared clonotypes between healthy human individuals. Study results and limitations: Donors were few, which limited the genetic and exposure-history diversity represented. Naive CD4 clonotype sharing across a few donors was around 5.5%. Clonotype sharing among donors likely depends on sequencing depth.

Germline lookup yields CDR1 MDHEN and CDR2 SYDVKM. Trimming took off 2 bases at V and 4 bases at J, with 7 bases between the two ends. This CDR3 spans 13 amino acids. A CD45RA-negative memory subset and a CD45RA+ naive subset were separated from the CD4+ cells. Generated by immunoSEQ multiplex PCR, the TCRdb table keeps only in-frame clones and is missing some. The profile covers roughly 2.5 million clones, with around nine tenths appearing a single time and more than 0.12% taken by the ten largest. As concerns this clone: Its antigen is not known.

Sample: naive CD4+ T cells sorted from blood. Subset given: CD45RA+ positively selected. The chain couples TRBV28 to TRBJ2-3; no firm D call. The TCR was taken from a man aged 18 to 30 in good health. Here the CDR3 DNA reads TGTGCCAGCAGTTTAAGACTCCCAGATACGCAGTATTTT. Protein sequence: CASSLRLPDTQYF.